The source of this T cell receptor beta chain is a study of T cell changes during pregnancy in multiple sclerosis. The junction had 9 bases not matched to a gene; V was cut back by 3 bases and J by 5 bases. This CDR3 region has 15 residues. The V gene's germline CDR1 is SGHDT and CDR2 YYEEEE. The repertoire was sequenced with immunoSEQ multiplex PCR; TCRdb's copy has only in-frame clones and lacks some. The sample lists about 39,000 clones, 88% seen once, with around 3.9% in the top ten. This rearrangement joins TRBV5-6 to TRBJ2-7; 9 positions agree with TRBD2. This clonotype originated in a female donor with multiple sclerosis, enrolled in a pregnancy study. The sequences come from CD8+ T cells from peripheral blood mononuclear cells, collected in the first trimester of pregnancy. CDR3 bases: TGTGCCAGCAGCTACCCGGCGGGGGGGCGAGACGAGCAGTACTTC. As protein: CASSYPAGGRDEQYF.